These 3 T cell receptor beta chains originate from one sample sequenced in a study of CD8+CD57+ T cells in acquired aplastic anemia. Genomic DNA, the template, was used for profiling of the TCR beta VDJ and CDR3. TCRdb used MiXCR to reprocess the reads, holding one entry per CDR3 protein. The table lists about 470,000 distinct CDR3 sequences, around 33% of them singletons. Patients selected for sequencing had displayed CD8+CD57+ cell expansion by flow cytometry. Sequencing was performed on sorted CD4+, CD8+, or CD8+CD57+ T cells (not recorded which) from PBMCs. All receptors come from a human donor with aplastic anemia.

This clonotype was seen a handful of times. V gene TRBV5-6 combines with J gene TRBJ1-2; 7 nucleotides agree with TRBD1. J was trimmed by 4 bases and V by 6 bases; bases with no gene match: 6. This CDR3 has 13 amino acids. The germline V gene has CDR1 SGHDT and CDR2 YYEEEE. The CDR3 DNA is TGTGCCAGCACACCGACAGGGACCTATGGCTACACCTTC. This codes for CASTPTGTYGYTF.

Note on this clonotype: Being one base from a much bigger clone, this may be a read error. The CDR3 loop reads CASSRTSPDEQFF. The CDR3 DNA is TGTGCCAGTAGTAGGACTAGCCCGGATGAGCAGTTCTTC. The V and J genes are TRBV19 and TRBJ2-1, with 8 bases identical to TRBD2. V shed 4 bases and J 8 bases; nucleotides not matched to a gene: 4. CDR3 size: 13 residues. The V gene's germline CDR1 is LNHDA and CDR2 SQIVND (reference sequence). The full variable domain, rest sourced from reference TRBV19 and TRBJ2-1, is DGGITQSPKYLFRKEGQNVTLSCEQNLNHDAMYWYRQDPGQGLRLIYYSQIVNDFQKGDIAEGYSVSREKKESFPLTVTSAQKNPTAFYLCASSRTSPDEQFFGPGTRLTVL.

The gene calls are TRBV20-1 and TRBJ2-5; TRBD2 agrees at 9 bases. The V gene's germline CDR1 is DFQATT and CDR2 SNEGSKA (reference sequence). Trimming took 5 bases from V and 5 from J; bases not matched to a gene: 9. The CDR3 runs to 14 residues. In DNA, the CDR3 is TGCAGTGCTCCGGGACTAGCCGGTGGGGAGACCCAGTACTTC. It codes for CSAPGLAGGETQYF.